The clone carrying this T cell receptor beta chain was detected only a few times. Its antigen is unknown. The sample belongs to a study of shared clonotypes between healthy human individuals. Regarding the study as a whole: In this cohort, only blood was sampled, and tissue repertoires likely differ.

Some 30,000 T cell genomes, or about 190 ng DNA, went into the sorted-subset replicate PCRs. Authors' processing steps: From ImmunoSEQ came sequences covering only the junction and carrying no quality scores, so filtering differed. Here immunoSEQ multiplex PCR was the method, and the copy in TCRdb shows in-frame clones only, minus some. For V, J and clone size, that table is used; D and trimming come from the DNA. This sample has about 1.1 million clones, with around 82% found just once. The donors, all of them Caucasian adults, lived in Nashville, Tennessee. The CDR3 is 17 amino acids. Germline CDR1 reads SQVTM; CDR2 reads ANQGSEA. J gave up 2 bases and V 3 bases, and 13 bases lay outside the gene matches.

The sample consisted of memory CD4+ T cells from PBMCs. Indicated subset: CD45RA-negative fraction. V gene TRBV29-1 combines with J gene TRBJ2-3, with 8 nucleotides matching TRBD1. The TCR sequence derives from a young man in good health. Some clones in this sample may be carry-over from other donors' samples. Written as DNA, the CDR3 is TGCAGCGTTGATTGGGAGACAGGGGCTACCCTCACAGATACGCAGTATTTT. Translating it yields CSVDWETGATLTDTQYF.